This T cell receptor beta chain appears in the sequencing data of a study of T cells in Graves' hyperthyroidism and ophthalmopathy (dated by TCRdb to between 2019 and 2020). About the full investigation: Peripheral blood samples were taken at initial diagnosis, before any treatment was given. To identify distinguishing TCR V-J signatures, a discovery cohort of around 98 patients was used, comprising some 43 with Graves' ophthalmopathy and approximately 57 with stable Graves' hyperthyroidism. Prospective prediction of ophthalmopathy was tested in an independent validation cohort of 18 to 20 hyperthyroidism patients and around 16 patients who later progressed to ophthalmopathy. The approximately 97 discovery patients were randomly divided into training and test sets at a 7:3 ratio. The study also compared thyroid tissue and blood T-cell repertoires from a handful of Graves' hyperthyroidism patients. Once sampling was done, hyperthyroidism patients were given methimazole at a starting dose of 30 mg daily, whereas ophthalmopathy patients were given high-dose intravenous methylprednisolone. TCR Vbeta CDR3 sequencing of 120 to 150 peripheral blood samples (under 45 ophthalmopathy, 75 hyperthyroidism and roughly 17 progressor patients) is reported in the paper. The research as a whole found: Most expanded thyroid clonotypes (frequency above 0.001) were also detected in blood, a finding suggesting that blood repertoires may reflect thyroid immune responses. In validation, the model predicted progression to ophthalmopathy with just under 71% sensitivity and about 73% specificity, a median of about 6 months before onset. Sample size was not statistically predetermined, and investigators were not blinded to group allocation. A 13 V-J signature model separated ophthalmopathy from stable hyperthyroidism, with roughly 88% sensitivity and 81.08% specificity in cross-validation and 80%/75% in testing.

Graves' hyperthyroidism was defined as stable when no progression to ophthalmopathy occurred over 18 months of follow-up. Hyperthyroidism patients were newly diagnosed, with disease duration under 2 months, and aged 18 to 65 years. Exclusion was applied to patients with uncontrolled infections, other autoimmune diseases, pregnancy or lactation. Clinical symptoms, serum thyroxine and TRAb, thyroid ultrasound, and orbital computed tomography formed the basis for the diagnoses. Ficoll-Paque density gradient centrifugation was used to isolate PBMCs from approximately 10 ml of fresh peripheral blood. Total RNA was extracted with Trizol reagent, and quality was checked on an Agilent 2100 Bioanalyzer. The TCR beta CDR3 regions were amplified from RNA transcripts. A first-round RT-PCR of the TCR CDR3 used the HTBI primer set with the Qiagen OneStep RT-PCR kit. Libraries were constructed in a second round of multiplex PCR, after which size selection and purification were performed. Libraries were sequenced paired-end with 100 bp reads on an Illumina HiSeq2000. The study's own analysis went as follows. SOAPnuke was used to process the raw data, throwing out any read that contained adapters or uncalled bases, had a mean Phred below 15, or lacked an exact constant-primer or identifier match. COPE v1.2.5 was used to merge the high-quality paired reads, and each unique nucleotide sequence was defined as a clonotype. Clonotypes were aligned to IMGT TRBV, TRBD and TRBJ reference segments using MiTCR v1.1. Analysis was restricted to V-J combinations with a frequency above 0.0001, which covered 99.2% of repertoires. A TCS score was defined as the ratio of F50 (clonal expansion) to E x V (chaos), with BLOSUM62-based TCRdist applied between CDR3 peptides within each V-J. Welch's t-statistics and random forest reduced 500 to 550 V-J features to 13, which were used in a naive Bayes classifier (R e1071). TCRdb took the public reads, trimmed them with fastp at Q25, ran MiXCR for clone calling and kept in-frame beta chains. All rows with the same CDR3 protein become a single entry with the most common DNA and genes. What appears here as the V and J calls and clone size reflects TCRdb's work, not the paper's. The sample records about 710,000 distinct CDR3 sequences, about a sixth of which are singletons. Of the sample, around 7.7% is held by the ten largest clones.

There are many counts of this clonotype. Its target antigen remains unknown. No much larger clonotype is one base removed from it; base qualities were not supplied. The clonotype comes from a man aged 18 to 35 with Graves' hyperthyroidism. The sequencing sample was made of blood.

The CDR3 protein: CASRPGGKSHNEQFF. The sequenced DNA: TGTGCCAGCAGGCCCGGGGGTAAAAGCCACAATGAGCAGTTCTTC. The receptor chain draws on TRBV11-3 and TRBJ2-1; a tentative D call is TRBD2 (6 bases match). V is clipped by 6 bases and J by 5 bases, and the sequence between their germline boundaries is 17 bases long. CDR1 and CDR2 were assigned from the germline V gene as SGHNT and YENEEA. From the cysteine through the phenylalanine, the CDR3 covers 15 amino acids. Only the CDR3 portion is preserved as DNA: 45 bases, with reading frame beginning at the first base.